Listed here are 20 T cell receptor beta chains from one sample, sequenced in a study of identical twins (dated by TCRdb to 2016 to 2017). The protocol used for the library was 5' RACE. TCRdb lists the instrument as Illumina HiSeq 2000. Starting from the raw public reads, TCRdb applied fastp trimming at Q25, assembled clones with MiXCR and retained in-frame beta chains. Each CDR3 protein appears once, grouped with its most common genes and DNA. In all, the sample holds 1,800,000 or so distinct CDR3 sequences, and around 29% of those were seen once. The ten largest account for over 0.25% of the sample. The sequenced sample consisted of cord blood. Receptor source: a newborn girl in good health.

This clonotype appeared once. The rearrangement uses TRBV3-1 and TRBJ2-2, with D unclear. This CDR3 has 15 residues. Germline CDR1 and CDR2: LGHDT and YNNKEL (reference sequence). V shed 4 bases and J shed 0 bases, with 9 bases lying between them. This CDR3 reads CASSPSVSNTGELFF. In nucleotides, the CDR3 is TGTGCCAGCAGCCCCAGCGTGTCGAACACCGGGGAGCTGTTTTTT.

The genes are TRBV20-1 and TRBJ2-4; 9 nucleotides line up with TRBD1. Germline V lookup: CDR1 DFQATT, CDR2 SNEGSKA (reference sequence). The CDR3 covers 14 residues. Trimming took 5 bases from V and 13 from J; bases not matched to a gene: 15. The DNA for the CDR3 is TGCAGTGCTCGAGCACAGGGGGCTGGCAATGAGCAGTACTTC. Protein sequence: CSARAQGAGNEQYF.

This clonotype was observed a few times. The chain uses TRBV10-3 and TRBJ2-1; D is perhaps TRBD2 (5 bases). The CDR3 is made up of 13 amino acids. Germline V gene sequence: CDR1 ENHRY, CDR2 SYGVKD. V lost 6 bases to trimming and J lost 7 bases, with 13 bases between them. This CDR3 reads CAISPSLGNEQFF. DNA of the CDR3: TGTGCCATCAGCCCATCACTAGGAAATGAGCAGTTCTTC.

This clonotype was counted between two and nine times. The chain is built from TRBV9 and TRBJ2-1, with 9 positions matching TRBD2. The J segment lost 3 bases and the V segment lost 4 bases, leaving 8 bases of the junction unmatched. This CDR3 contains 16 residues. CDR1 is SGDLS, CDR2 YYNGEE, per germline. The CDR3 loop is CASSSTGLAIYNEQFF. The CDR3 bases are TGTGCCAGCAGCTCGACGGGACTAGCCATCTACAATGAGCAGTTCTTC.

There are a few counts of this clonotype. One end of the junction fails to match germline, which may point to a read error. V gene TRBV5-1 combines with J gene TRBJ2-5, with D hard to call. The germline gives CDR1 SGHRS, CDR2 YFSETQ. CDR3 length: 13 amino acids. The CDR3 region has the DNA TGCGCCAACAGCTTGAATGATCAAGAGACCCAGTACTTC. Translation gives CANSLNDQETQYF.

CDR3 protein: CSVGVGLRVRGETQYF. In nucleotides, the CDR3 is TGCAGCGTTGGGGTCGGTTTGCGGGTTAGGGGAGAGACCCAGTACTTC. V gene TRBV29-1 combines with J gene TRBJ2-5; the D gene could be TRBD1 or TRBD2 (5 bases each). V dropped 4 bases and J dropped 4 bases, with 22 bases sitting between them. The CDR3 is 16 residues long. Germline CDR1 and CDR2: SQVTM and ANQGSEA.

Concerning this clonotype: At one end the junction does not follow the germline gene, possibly because of a read error. The V gene is TRBV7-6, the J gene TRBJ2-7, with D unclear. The closer fit of TRBJ2-5 to the DNA end suggests the J call may be wrong. This CDR3 spans 14 amino acids. The germline CDR1 and CDR2 sequences are SGHVS and FNYEAQ. DNA for the CDR3: TGTGCCAGCAGCTTATACTACGGGCAAGGGACCCAGTACTTC. Amino acids: CASSLYYGQGTQYF.

A remark on this clonotype: Just one base apart from a much larger clone, this may be a read error. The chain uses TRBV4-2 and TRBJ2-7, with D unresolved. Germline CDR1 LGHNA, CDR2 YNFKEQ. The CDR3 has 12 amino acids. The CDR3 spells CATSQALSKQYF. CDR3 in DNA: TGTGCCACCAGCCAAGCCCTTAGCAAGCAGTACTTC.

This rearrangement joins TRBV20-1 to TRBJ2-3; D unclear. V was trimmed by 0 bases and J by 1 base, leaving 5 bases between them. Germline values: CDR1 DFQATT, CDR2 SNEGSKA (reference sequence). The CDR3 extends over 13 amino acids. DNA for the CDR3: TGCAGTGCTAGAGAGGCCCGCACAGATACGCAGTATTTT. It yields the protein CSAREARTDTQYF.

This clonotype showed up many times. In nucleotides, the CDR3 is TGTGCCAGCAGTGAACGACAGGGCAATCAGCCCCAGCATTTT. Protein sequence: CASSERQGNQPQHF. The chain has TRBV2 and TRBJ1-5; D may be TRBD1 (6 bases). Looked up from germline, CDR1 is SNHLY and CDR2 is FYNNEI. The CDR3 extends over 14 amino acids. The V and J ends lost 2 bases and 2 bases respectively, with 7 bases between them.

The rearrangement joins TRBV6-1 to TRBJ2-5, with 7 bases lining up with TRBD2. Germline trimming cut 2 bases from V and 11 bases from J; bases unmatched to any gene: 11. Germline V gives CDR1 MNHNS, CDR2 SASEGT. CDR3 length equals 14 residues. CDR3 sequence: CASSELAGSREQYF. CDR3 coding DNA: TGTGCCAGCAGTGAATTAGCGGGCTCGAGGGAGCAGTACTTC.

The rearrangement links TRBV15 to TRBJ2-1, with D perhaps matching TRBD1 or TRBD2 (5 bases each). V lost 5 bases and J lost 0, with 17 bases in between. Germline V gene data show CDR1 as LNHNV and CDR2 as YYDKDF (reference sequence). This CDR3 contains 17 residues. The CDR3 loop is CATSGAGASFSYNEQFF. The CDR3 region has the DNA TGTGCCACCAGCGGGGCCGGGGCCTCTTTCTCCTACAATGAGCAGTTCTTC.

The chain combines TRBV15 with TRBJ2-7, with no clear D. There are 12 residues in the CDR3. Germline assignment: CDR1 LNHNV and CDR2 YYDKDF (reference sequence). Trimming stripped 0 bases from V and 4 bases from J, with 4 bases between. DNA of the CDR3: TGTGCCACCAGCAGAGATGATTACGAGCAGTACTTC. It translates to CATSRDDYEQYF. Full variable domain (rest looked up from reference TRBV15 and TRBJ2-7): DAMVIQNPRYQVTQFGKPVTLSCSQTLNHNVMYWYQQKSSQAPKLLFHYYDKDFNNEADTPDNFQSRRPNTSFCFLDIRSPGLGDTAMYLCATSRDDYEQYFGPGTRLTVT.

The gene calls are TRBV18 and TRBJ2-3; the D gene could be TRBD1 or TRBD2 (5 bases each). Germline loops: CDR1 KGHSH, CDR2 LQKENI. Trimming shortened V by 2 bases and J by 10 bases, and 10 bases separated the two germline ends. The CDR3 length is 12 residues. The CDR3 loop reads CASSPGGMAQYF. The CDR3 DNA follows: TGTGCCAGCTCACCAGGGGGAATGGCGCAGTATTTT. The full variable domain, its missing parts supplied by reference TRBV18 and TRBJ2-3, is NAGVMQNPRHLVRRRGQEARLRCSPMKGHSHVYWYRQLPEEGLKFMVYLQKENIIDESGMPKERFSAEFPKEGPSILRIQQVVRGDSAAYFCASSPGGMAQYFGPGTRLTVL.

This clonotype appeared many times. The V gene is TRBV10-3, the J gene TRBJ1-2; 9 bases map to TRBD1. Germline CDR1 and CDR2: ENHRY and SYGVKD. This CDR3 has 13 amino acids. Unmatched junction bases numbered 10, after V lost 7 bases and J lost 10 bases. The CDR3 loop is CAIMRTGDATYTF. In nucleotides, the CDR3 is TGTGCCATCATGAGGACAGGGGACGCCACCTACACCTTC.

For this clonotype: At one end, the junction sequence differs from germline, possibly due to a read error. The V and J genes are TRBV20-1 and TRBJ1-6, with D possibly matching TRBD1 (6 bases). CDR1 is DFQATT and CDR2 is SNEGSKA in the germline V gene (reference sequence). This CDR3 contains 15 residues. CDR3 sequence (DNA): TGCAGTGCTAGAGCCAAGGGGGTATATAATACACCCCTCCACTTT. It encodes CSARAKGVYNTPLHF.

This clonotype appeared a few times. This chain links TRBV20-1 with TRBJ2-5, with 8 bases identical to TRBD1. Germline CDR1 and CDR2: DFQATT and SNEGSKA (reference sequence). This CDR3 is built from 15 residues. With V trimmed by 3 bases and J by 1 base, 7 bases remained unmatched. The chain's CDR3 is CSASPAGQAQETQYF. In nucleotides, the CDR3 is TGCAGTGCTAGTCCCGCGGGACAGGCCCAAGAGACCCAGTACTTC.

The sample holds a few counts of this clonotype. The rearrangement links TRBV20-1 to TRBJ2-7; TRBD2 might be the D (6 bases). This CDR3 spans 17 amino acids. Germline assignment: CDR1 DFQATT and CDR2 SNEGSKA (reference sequence). The germline V and J ends were trimmed by 3 bases and 0 bases, with 21 bases remaining between them. The CDR3 DNA reads as TGCAGTGCTAGTGGGGGAGGAGGCGGACTGTTCTCCTACGAGCAGTACTTC. This encodes CSASGGGGGLFSYEQYF.

The rearrangement joins TRBV10-3 to TRBJ2-6; perhaps TRBD2 as D (5 bases). The CDR3 is 17 residues long. Germline values: CDR1 ENHRY, CDR2 SYGVKD. V lost 4 bases and J 2 bases, leaving 15 bases between the germline ends. CDR3 DNA: TGTGCCATCAGTGGGTCGCCGGGAAATGCTGGGGCCAACGTCCTGACTTTC. It specifies CAISGSPGNAGANVLTF.

This sequence joins TRBV6-5 and TRBJ2-3; D not resolved. The germline V gene encodes CDR1 MNHEY and CDR2 SVGAGI. V shed 7 bases and J shed 4 bases, with 12 bases lying between them. This CDR3 region has 13 residues. The CDR3 DNA sequence: TGTGCCAGCACAAGATTTGGGGCAGATACGCAGTATTTT. It is translated as CASTRFGADTQYF.